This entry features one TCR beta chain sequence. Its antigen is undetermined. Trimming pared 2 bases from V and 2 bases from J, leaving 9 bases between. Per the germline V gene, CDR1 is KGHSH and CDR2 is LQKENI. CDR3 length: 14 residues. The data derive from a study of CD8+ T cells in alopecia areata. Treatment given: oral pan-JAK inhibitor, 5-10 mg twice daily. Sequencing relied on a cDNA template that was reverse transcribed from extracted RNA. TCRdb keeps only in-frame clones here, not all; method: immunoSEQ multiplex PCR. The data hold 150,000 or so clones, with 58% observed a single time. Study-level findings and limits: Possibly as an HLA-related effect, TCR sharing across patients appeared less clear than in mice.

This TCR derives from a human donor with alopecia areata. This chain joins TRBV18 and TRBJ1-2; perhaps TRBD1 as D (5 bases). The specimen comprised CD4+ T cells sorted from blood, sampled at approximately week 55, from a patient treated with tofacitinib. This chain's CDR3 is CASSPGANNYGYTF. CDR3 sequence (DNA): TGTGCCAGCTCACCAGGGGCGAACAACTATGGCTACACCTTC.